Listed below are T cell receptor beta chains from one sample, sequenced in a study of blood T cell repertoires in COVID-19. This table comes from immunoSEQ multiplex PCR, and its TCRdb copy is limited to in-frame clones, with some not included. In the table there are around 63,000 clones, roughly 84% of which are singletons. Sequenced material: peripheral blood. The receptors were gathered from a man aged 60 to 69 with COVID-19, enrolled during active disease. The CDR3 runs from the conserved cysteine through the conserved F or W. A D gene is named only where the DNA matches it firmly.

V gene	D gene	J gene	CDR3 protein
TRBV5-1	NA	TRBJ2-3	CASSLGQDTDTQYF
TRBV14	NA	TRBJ2-2	CASSQVGGGTGELFF
TRBV18	TRBD1	TRBJ1-4	CASSPRGQGFQEKLFF
TRBV7-7	TRBD2	TRBJ2-1	CASSLVLAGNNEQFF
TRBV7-9	NA	TRBJ2-7	CASSQQTGRGYEQYF
TRBV18	NA	TRBJ1-1	CASSASGANTEAFF
TRBV30	TRBD2	TRBJ2-5	CACLAGGPETQYF
TRBV9	TRBD2	TRBJ2-7	CASSAGGSYEQYF
TRBV10-3	TRBD1	TRBJ1-1	CAINAGTGGDIVEAFF
TRBV19	TRBD2	TRBJ2-1	CASSTPPGSGSWNEQFF
TRBV27	NA	TRBJ1-5	CASSPFVFSANQPQHF
TRBV29-1	NA	TRBJ2-1	CSVAGNEQFF